Listed below are T cell receptor beta chains from one sample, sequenced in a study of T cell clonotyping in hematopoietic cell transplantation. Assay: immunoSEQ multiplex PCR; the TCRdb copy retains only in-frame clones and omits some. The sample yields roughly 16,000 clones, approximately 85% seen once. The specimen sequenced was peripheral blood mononuclear cells. These receptor sequences come from a woman between 40 and 55 years old in good health. Some clones in this sample may be carry-over from other donors' samples. Both conserved end residues are part of each CDR3. D genes are given only for firm matches. Only part of the rows carry a size: once, few, many, or a class if the clone is expanded.

j_call | clone_size | d_call | v_call | cdr3_nt | cdr3_aa
TRBJ1-5 | NA | NA | TRBV6-6 | TGTGCCAGCAGTTACGCCCAGGGAAATAGCAATCAGCCCCAGCATTTT | CASSYAQGNSNQPQHF
TRBJ2-2 | NA | NA | TRBV4-1 | TGCGCCAGCAGCCAAGCTGTCTCCTTCACCGGGGAGCTGTTTTTT | CASSQAVSFTGELFF
TRBJ2-2 | NA | TRBD2 | TRBV6-6 | TGTGCCAGCAGTGGGGGGGGACTAGCCGTGGCCGGGGAGCTGTTTTTT | CASSGGGLAVAGELFF
TRBJ2-7 | NA | TRBD1 | TRBV6-5 | TGTGCCAGCAGTTTCCTGGGACAGGAATACGAGCAGTACTTC | CASSFLGQEYEQYF
TRBJ2-7 | NA | NA | TRBV28 | TGTGCCAGCAACCAGGGAACCTACGAGCAGTACTTC | CASNQGTYEQYF
TRBJ2-1 | NA | NA | TRBV14 | TGTGCCAGCAGCCAATTCAATGAGCAGTTCTTC | CASSQFNEQFF
TRBJ2-7 | NA | TRBD2 | TRBV5-4 | TGTGCCAGCAGCCAGTCCACTAGCGGGGGGTTCTACGAGCAGTACTTC | CASSQSTSGGFYEQYF
TRBJ1-5 | NA | TRBD1 | TRBV28 | TGTGCCATCTCGACAGGGAGATACGGCAATCAGCCCCAGCATTTT | CAISTGRYGNQPQHF
TRBJ2-5 | NA | NA | TRBV29-1 | TGCAGCGGACTAACCTGGGAGACCCAGTACTTC | CSGLTWETQYF
TRBJ2-2 | NA | NA | TRBV2 | TGTGCCAGCGGCACCGGGGAGCTGTTTTTT | CASGTGELFF
TRBJ1-4 | NA | NA | TRBV19 | TGTGCCAGTAGTACAAACAGCGGACGGGCTGAAAAACTGTTTTTT | CASSTNSGRAEKLFF
TRBJ1-3 | NA | NA | TRBV7-8 | TGTGCCAGCAGCTTAGGGTCCAGGGGACGAAACACCATATATTTT | CASSLGSRGRNTIYF
TRBJ2-7 | NA | NA | TRBV28 | TGTGCCAGCAGTTTCGGATTGGACTACGAGCAGTACTTC | CASSFGLDYEQYF
TRBJ1-5 | once | TRBD1 | TRBV6-1 | TGTGCCAGCAGTGAAATCGTGGCGACGGGACAGTGTTTT | CASSEIVATGQCF
TRBJ2-3 | NA | NA | TRBV4-2 | TGTGCCAGCAGCCAAGAGGACACTAGCACAGATACGCAGTATTTT | CASSQEDTSTDTQYF
TRBJ1-5 | NA | NA | TRBV30 | TGTGCCTGGAGTGTGCTAGGAAATCAGCCCCAGCATTTT | CAWSVLGNQPQHF
TRBJ1-2 | NA | NA | TRBV11-2 | TGTGCCAGCAGCCCCACCGCGGGGCAGGGGAGGATTTCGTTGGGCTACACCTTC | CASSPTAGQGRISLGYTF
TRBJ2-5 | NA | NA | TRBV2 | TGTGCCAGCAACCGGGGCCTCCAAGAGACCCAGTACTTC | CASNRGLQETQYF
TRBJ1-2 | NA | NA | TRBV5-8 | TGTGCCAGCAGCTTTGGGACATTCTATGGCTACACCTTC | CASSFGTFYGYTF
TRBJ2-1 | NA | NA | TRBV7-9 | TGTGCCAGCAGCTTAGCTGGGGGAGTGGGTTCCAGCTCCTACAATGAGCAGTTCTTC | CASSLAGGVGSSSYNEQFF
TRBJ1-1 | NA | TRBD1 | TRBV2 | TGTGCCAGCAGTAAAATGGGACAGTTGAACACTGAAGCTTTCTTT | CASSKMGQLNTEAFF
TRBJ1-2 | once | NA | TRBV6-5 | TGTGCCAGCAGTAAATGGGACGCCGGGGGAGATGGCTACACCTTC | CASSKWDAGGDGYTF
TRBJ1-4 | once | NA | TRBV5-1 | TGCGCCAGCAGCCAACAGGGCTCAGGGACTAATGAAAAACTGTTTTTT | CASSQQGSGTNEKLFF
TRBJ2-7 | NA | NA | TRBV7-2 | TGTGCCAGCAGACCCGCAGGGCTCTCCTACGAGCAGTACTTC | CASRPAGLSYEQYF
TRBJ2-7 | NA | NA | TRBV30 | TGTGCCTGGAGTGTCGCCGCAGATTACGAGCAGTACTTC | CAWSVAADYEQYF
TRBJ1-5 | NA | TRBD1 | TRBV30 | TGTGCCTGGAGTCGACAGGGGGCGAGTCAGCCCCAGCATTTT | CAWSRQGASQPQHF
TRBJ2-7 | NA | NA | TRBV4-1 | TGCGCCAGTAGCGAAGGGTGGACCTACGAGCAGTACTTC | CASSEGWTYEQYF
TRBJ2-5 | NA | TRBD1 | TRBV19 | TGTGCCAGTAGTATAGATTTCCAGGGGGCGCAGTACTTC | CASSIDFQGAQYF
TRBJ1-2 | NA | NA | TRBV6-5 | TGTGCCAGCAGTTACAACAGAATAAACTATGGCTACACCTTC | CASSYNRINYGYTF
TRBJ1-2 | NA | NA | TRBV7-3 | TGTGCCAGCAGCTTACAGGCAGGGGACGGCTACACCTTC | CASSLQAGDGYTF
TRBJ2-7 | NA | NA | TRBV15 | TGTGCCACCACTAAGGGGATTAGCTACGAGCAGTACTTC | CATTKGISYEQYF
TRBJ2-7 | NA | NA | TRBV2 | TGTGCCAGCAGGGTGGGGCTAGACTACGAGCAGTACTTC | CASRVGLDYEQYF
TRBJ2-7 | few | TRBD1 | TRBV28 | TGTGCCAGCAGTATCGGACAGGGGTACGAGCAGTACTTC | CASSIGQGYEQYF
TRBJ2-2 | few | NA | TRBV5-4 | TGTGCCAGCAGCTTGGAAGACAGTTCCGGGGAGCTGTTTTTT | CASSLEDSSGELFF
TRBJ2-3 | NA | TRBD2 | TRBV30 | TGTGCCTGGAGCCCGGGACTAGCGGGAACCCTTACGCAGTATTTT | CAWSPGLAGTLTQYF
TRBJ2-3 | NA | NA | TRBV27 | TGTGCCAGCAGTTCGGCGGGGTCAGGGGAGTACACAGATACGCAGTATTTT | CASSSAGSGEYTDTQYF
TRBJ1-1 | NA | NA | TRBV25-1 | TGTGCCAGCAGCCATTTTGGGCGGGACACTGAAGCTTTCTTT | CASSHFGRDTEAFF
TRBJ2-1 | NA | TRBD2 | TRBV7-3 | TGTGCCAGCAGCATGGGACTAGCGGGTAACAATGAGCAGTTCTTC | CASSMGLAGNNEQFF
TRBJ2-5 | NA | NA | TRBV7-9 | TGTGCCAGCAGTTCCAGGAAGAGAATGGGACAACTCCAAGAGACCCAGTACTTC | CASSSRKRMGQLQETQYF
TRBJ1-1 | NA | TRBD1 | TRBV6-5 | TGTGCCAGCAGTATACGGGCGGGACAGGGGGAAGAAGCTTTCTTT | CASSIRAGQGEEAFF
TRBJ2-2 | NA | NA | TRBV19 | TGTGCCAGTAGTATCGGGGCAGGGTTTGTGGACGGGGAGCTGTTTTTT | CASSIGAGFVDGELFF
TRBJ2-2 | NA | NA | TRBV5-1 | TGCGCCAGCAGGTTTCAGGTCACGAACACCGGGGAGCTGTTTTTT | CASRFQVTNTGELFF
TRBJ2-5 | NA | NA | TRBV7-9 | TGTGCCAGCATCCACCGGGCCGGAGAGACCCAGTACTTC | CASIHRAGETQYF
TRBJ1-2 | NA | NA | TRBV25-1 | TGTGCCAGCAGTGTCCGGGGGAGCGGCTACACCTTC | CASSVRGSGYTF
TRBJ2-7 | NA | NA | TRBV30 | TGTGCCTGGAGTACTGGACTCTACGAGCAGTACTTC | CAWSTGLYEQYF